This T cell receptor beta chain comes out of a study of T cell repertoires in aging, cancer and after chemotherapy. Multiplex touch-down PCR with TRB-A/B primers amplified rearranged V-D-J TRB sequences. TCRdb itself ran the multiplex PCR reads through MiXCR, one entry per CDR3 protein. Among about 6,000 distinct CDR3 sequences listed, around 25% were seen once. Germline lookup yields CDR1 ENHRY and CDR2 SYGVKD. V lost 9 bases and J lost 6; bases outside the gene matches: 5. This CDR3 comprises 13 residues. Amplification of TCR beta used genomic DNA extracted from peripheral blood. The source material was blood. The rearrangement joins TRBV10-3 to TRBJ2-4; 10 bases match TRBD1. This clonotype was obtained from a human donor in good health. DNA of the CDR3: TGTGCCATAAGACAGGGGGCGGGAAACATTCAGTACTTC. It encodes CAIRQGAGNIQYF.